These 17 T cell receptor beta chains came from one sample sequenced in a study of human T cells and chemical hapten exposure. TCRdb ran MiXCR on the RACE reads and lists one entry per CDR3 protein. The sample holds about 35,000 distinct CDR3 sequences, around 12% seen once. Specified time point: pre-sensitization, week 0. The sample's treatment: therapeutic diphenylcyclopropenone sensitization with weekly scalp DPC. Unseparated into fractions, whole blood served as the source from which total RNA was extracted. Sample: whole blood, taken in connection with sensitization to the hapten diphenylcyclopropenone (DPC). All receptors come from a woman in her thirties or forties with alopecia areata. Some clones in this sample may be carry-over from other donors' samples.

The V call is TRBV28, the J call TRBJ2-7, with 8 positions matching TRBD1. The CDR3 extends over 15 amino acids. CDR1 and CDR2 (germline): MDHEN, SYDVKM. Trimming removed 5 bases from V and 0 bases from J; junction bases left unmatched: 6. For the CDR3, the DNA is TGTGCCAGCAGTCCTTGGACAGGGACCTCCTACGAGCAGTACTTC. It is translated as CASSPWTGTSYEQYF. The full variable domain, in which reference TRBV28 and TRBJ2-7 provide the parts outside the CDR3, is DVKVTQSSRYLVKRTGEKVFLECVQDMDHENMFWYRQDPGLGLRLIYFSYDVKMKEKGDIPEGYSVSREKKERFSLILESASTNQTSMYLCASSPWTGTSYEQYFGPGTRLTVT.

This clonotype has more than one count but fewer than ten. One end of the junction is discordant with germline, which a read error may explain. The genes are TRBV18 and TRBJ2-7; 12 nucleotides line up with TRBD2. Germline assignment: CDR1 KGHSH and CDR2 LQKENI. The CDR3 is 16 residues long. The DNA of the CDR3 is TGTGCCAGCTCGCCACCGACTAGCGGGGGCACCTACGAGCAGTACTTC. This translates into CASSPPTSGGTYEQYF.

This clonotype was detected ten times or more. This chain links TRBV7-6 with TRBJ1-1, with D possibly being TRBD1 (5 bases). CDR1 and CDR2 from the germline V gene are SGHVS and FNYEAQ. V was pared by 5 bases and J by 3 bases, with 19 bases between. The CDR3 runs to 16 residues. CDR3 sequence (DNA): TGTGCCAGCAGCCTCGAGGGGAGGGGAGGGTACACTGAAGCTTTCTTT. Protein product: CASSLEGRGGYTEAFF.

This CDR3 reads CASRWGLAESTDTQYF. The CDR3 bases are TGTGCCAGCAGGTGGGGACTAGCGGAAAGCACAGATACGCAGTATTTT. The chain links TRBV7-9 to TRBJ2-3; 11 bases line up with TRBD2. Germline V CDR1 and CDR2: SEHNR, FQNEAQ (reference sequence). With V trimmed by 6 bases and J by 0 bases, 5 bases remained unmatched. The CDR3 has 16 residues.

This clonotype was seen only a few times. The rearrangement uses TRBV28 and TRBJ2-1, with 7 bases fitting TRBD2. The CDR3 runs 12 residues. Germline V CDR1 and CDR2: MDHEN, SYDVKM. Unmatched junction bases numbered 11, after V lost 6 bases and J lost 15 bases. CDR3 protein: CASSLADLSMFF. For the CDR3, the DNA is TGTGCCAGCAGCCTAGCGGACCTCTCAATGTTCTTC.

There are many counts of this clonotype. The V and J genes are TRBV12-3 or TRBV12-4 and TRBJ2-3; 8 bases map to TRBD2. The CDR3 extends over 12 amino acids. Losses at the gene ends were 7 bases for V and 7 bases for J; bases not matched to a gene: 4. The chain's CDR3 is CASTRGGHTQYF. The CDR3 DNA is TGTGCCAGCACCCGGGGGGGCCATACGCAGTATTTT.

The chain carries TRBV4-1 and TRBJ2-1, with a tentative D call TRBD1 (6 bases). Germline-derived CDR1 and CDR2 are MGHRA and YSYEKL. Trimming took off 3 bases at V and 3 bases at J, with 12 bases between the two ends. The CDR3 sequence is 15 residues long. CDR3 in DNA: TGCGCCAGCAGCCACACCCAGGACAGCTACAATGAGCAGTTCTTC. It is translated as CASSHTQDSYNEQFF.

This clonotype was seen more than once but under ten times. This chain connects TRBV20-1 to TRBJ2-3; maybe TRBD1 (6 bases). Trimming pared 3 bases from V and 4 bases from J, leaving 11 bases between. Germline lookup yields CDR1 DFQATT and CDR2 SNEGSKA (reference sequence). The CDR3 spans 13 residues. The CDR3 coding sequence is TGCAGTGCTAGGGGCCCAGGGGCAGATACGCAGTATTTT. Residues: CSARGPGADTQYF.

J is TRBJ2-5 and V is TRBV6-5; TRBD1 matches at 7 bases. Germline values: CDR1 MNHEY, CDR2 SVGAGI. The trim removed 2 bases at V and 5 bases at J, leaving 5 bases unmatched. This CDR3 has 14 residues. The CDR3 is CASSYDPGGETQYF. The DNA for the CDR3 is TGTGCCAGCAGTTACGACCCAGGGGGTGAGACCCAGTACTTC.

This clonotype was observed many times. V usage is TRBV7-2 and J usage is TRBJ2-2, with D possibly TRBD1 on 5 matching bases. This CDR3 has 14 residues. V lost 1 base, J lost 8 bases, and 11 bases lay in between. Germline CDR1 SGHTA, CDR2 FQGNSA. The CDR3 bases are TGTGCCAGCAGCTTAGGGGGCTCCAGAGGGGAGCTGTTTTTT. Translated: CASSLGGSRGELFF. Full variable domain (remainder filled in from reference TRBV7-2 and TRBJ2-2): GAGVSQSPSNKVTEKGKDVELRCDPISGHTALYWYRQSLGQGLEFLIYFQGNSAPDKSGLPSDRFSAERTGGSVSTLTIQRTQQEDSAVYLCASSLGGSRGELFFGEGSRLTVL.

The chain has TRBV4-1 and TRBJ2-7; D not resolved. V lost 4 bases to trimming and J lost 1 base, with 14 bases between them. The V gene's germline CDR1 is MGHRA and CDR2 YSYEKL. This CDR3 comprises 15 residues. CDR3 DNA sequence: TGCGCCAGCAGCCGGGAACCGACGGTGTCCTACGAGCAGTACTTC. Its translation: CASSREPTVSYEQYF.

This clonotype was seen a handful of times. This chain uses TRBV2 with TRBJ2-1; 12 bases fit TRBD2. This CDR3 contains 17 residues. Trimming took 0 bases from V and 4 from J; bases not matched to a gene: 4. The germline CDR1 and CDR2 sequences are SNHLY and FYNNEI. CDR3 sequence: CASSEAGLAGLYNEQFF. The CDR3 DNA reads as TGTGCCAGCAGTGAAGCGGGACTAGCGGGCCTGTACAATGAGCAGTTCTTC.

In this sample, this clonotype turned up many times. An end of the junction does not agree with germline; a read error may underlie this. This rearrangement joins TRBV12-3 or TRBV12-4 to TRBJ2-1; D remains ambiguous. This CDR3 contains 11 residues. CDR3 in amino acids: CASSQYTEQFF. DNA for the CDR3: TGTGCCAGCAGCCAATACACTGAGCAGTTCTTC.

This clonotype was seen at least ten times. J is TRBJ1-1 and V is TRBV10-3; no firm D call. The CDR3 is made up of 15 amino acids. CDR1 and CDR2 from the germline V gene are ENHRY and SYGVKD. V was shortened by 2 bases and J by 0 bases, with 10 bases between the two germline ends. The CDR3 region is CAISEERIMNTEAFF. Here the CDR3 DNA reads TGTGCCATCAGTGAGGAAAGGATTATGAACACTGAAGCTTTCTTT.

This clonotype was observed at least ten times. The CDR3 DNA follows: TGCAGCGCTTGGAGGGTTGTGGGGACTGAAGCTTTCTTT. This encodes CSAWRVVGTEAFF. The chain links TRBV29-1 to TRBJ1-1; D not resolved. Trimming removed 7 bases from V and 5 bases from J, with 17 bases in between. This CDR3 has 13 residues. Germline lookup yields CDR1 SQVTM and CDR2 ANQGSEA.

This clonotype was seen a handful of times. V usage is TRBV11-2 and J usage is TRBJ2-5; D may be TRBD2 (5 bases). The V end was cut by 5 bases, the J end by 5 bases, with 18 bases between. The CDR3 spans 15 residues. The V gene's germline CDR1 is SGHAT and CDR2 FQNNGV. The CDR3 loop is CASSPSKLVAETQYF. The CDR3 DNA reads as TGTGCCAGCAGCCCAAGCAAACTAGTGGCGGAGACCCAGTACTTC.

This clonotype has at least ten counts. The chain couples TRBV18 to TRBJ1-5; perhaps TRBD1 as D (6 bases). The CDR3 has 15 amino acids. Deletions cut 5 bases from V and 6 bases from J, with 17 bases between. Looked up from germline, CDR1 is KGHSH and CDR2 is LQKENI. CDR3 in DNA: TGTGCCAGCTCAACGGGACACCTGGGGGTTCAGCCCCAGCATTTT. Translating gives CASSTGHLGVQPQHF.